This T cell receptor (beta chain) was retrieved from a study of blood T cell repertoires in COVID-19. Study as a whole: Samples representing acute and convalescent COVID-19 were sourced from the United States, Italy and Spain. Nucleic acid was either cDNA or gDNA, and it came from T cells, B-cell-depleted T cells, or PBMCs.

CDR3 size: 15 residues. CDR1 is SGHNT and CDR2 is YYREEE in the germline V gene (reference sequence). V lost 6 bases to trimming and J lost 4 bases; unmatched junction nucleotides: 7. Under the authors' procedure: By means of reference gene primer amplification, nucleated cell counts were estimated. Assay used: immunoSEQ multiplex PCR; TCRdb lists only in-frame clones, some missing. V, J and clone size derive from that table, while D and trimming were established from the DNA sequence. The sample includes 30,000 to 40,000 clones, around four fifths of them seen just once. The rearrangement links TRBV5-4 to TRBJ2-3; TRBD2 agrees at 11 bases. Sequenced material: peripheral blood. The source is a man in his forties or fifties with active COVID-19. CDR3 DNA sequence: TGTGCCAGCACCTTAGCGGGGGGGCGGGCAGATACGCAGTATTTT. The encoded protein is CASTLAGGRADTQYF.